This T cell receptor beta chain was recorded in a study of blood T cells in healthy people across ages. Findings and limits, study-wide: Diversity estimates drawn from one million T cells were deemed underestimates.

This clonotype was picked up one time. Antigen: not known. Primed by a sample-barcoded 5' primer and a J-beta primer mix, a second PCR proceeded for about 6 to 12 cycles. Every molecule of cDNA carried a tag from a template-switch adaptor with 12 random nucleotides. Any given sample supplied a minimum of 3 million CDR3-containing paired-end reads. TCRdb recomputed calls from the 5' RACE reads with MiXCR, one row per CDR3 protein. The profile shows 650,000 to 700,000 distinct CDR3 sequences, 52% of them singletons. Germline assignment: CDR1 SQVTM and CDR2 ANQGSEA. The CDR3 length is 13 residues. The origin of this receptor is a woman of 80 years or more in good health. Sequences were obtained from blood. The chain links TRBV29-1 to TRBJ2-5; D remains ambiguous. The end of the DNA is better explained by TRBJ2-4, so the J call may be wrong. CDR3 region: CSVIWPPKNIQYF. The CDR3 bases are TGCAGCGTGATATGGCCACCCAAAAACATTCAGTACTTC.